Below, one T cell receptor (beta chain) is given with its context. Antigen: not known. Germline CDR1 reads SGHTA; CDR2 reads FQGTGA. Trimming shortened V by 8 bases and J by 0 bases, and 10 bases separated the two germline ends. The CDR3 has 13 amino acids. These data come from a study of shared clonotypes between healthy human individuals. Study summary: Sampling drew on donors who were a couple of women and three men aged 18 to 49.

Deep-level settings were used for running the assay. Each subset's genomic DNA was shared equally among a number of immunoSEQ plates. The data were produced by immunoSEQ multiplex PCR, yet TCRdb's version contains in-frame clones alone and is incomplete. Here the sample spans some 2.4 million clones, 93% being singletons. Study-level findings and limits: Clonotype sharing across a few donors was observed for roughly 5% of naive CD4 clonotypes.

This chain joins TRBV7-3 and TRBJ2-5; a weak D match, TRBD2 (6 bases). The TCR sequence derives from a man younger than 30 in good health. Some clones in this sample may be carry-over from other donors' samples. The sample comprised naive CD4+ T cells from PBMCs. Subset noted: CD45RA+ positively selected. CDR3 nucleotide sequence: TGTGCCAGCGGGCGGGGTTACCAAGAGACCCAGTACTTC. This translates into CASGRGYQETQYF.